Sequencing of this T cell receptor (beta chain) was carried out in a study of blood T cell repertoires in COVID-19. Study context: Acute and convalescent COVID-19 specimens originated in the United States, Italy and Spain. PBMCs, B-cell-depleted T cells, or T cells were the source of the cDNA or gDNA that made up the material.

Germline-derived CDR1 and CDR2 are LGHDT and YNNKEL (reference sequence). Germline trimming cut 5 bases from V and 4 bases from J; bases unmatched to any gene: 8. The CDR3 has 15 residues. Here immunoSEQ multiplex PCR was the method, and the copy in TCRdb shows in-frame clones only, minus some. The sample yields 200,000 to 300,000 clones, roughly four fifths seen once. This rearrangement joins TRBV3-1 (or the pseudogene TRBV3-2) to TRBJ2-7, with 10 bases fitting TRBD1. The sequence came from a woman under 30 with acute or convalescent COVID-19. The sample was peripheral blood. The CDR3 DNA reads TGTGCCAGCAGCAGAACGACAGGGGGCACTTACGAGCAGTACTTC. Amino acid sequence: CASSRTTGGTYEQYF.